This is a list of T cell receptor beta chains from one sample in a study of blood T cell repertoires in COVID-19. Sequenced by immunoSEQ multiplex PCR; TCRdb stores in-frame clones only, minus some. Of 150,000 to 180,000 clones listed, over 75% are singletons. The specimen was peripheral blood. The source of these receptors is a woman in her thirties or forties with acute or convalescent COVID-19. CDR3s include the opening cysteine and the closing phenylalanine or tryptophan. A D gene is named only where the DNA matches it firmly.

d_call j_call v_call cdr3_aa
- TRBJ2-7 TRBV12-3/TRBV12-4 CASRAGIDYEQYF
- TRBJ1-5 TRBV25-1 CASSEWADPQPQHF
TRBD1 TRBJ1-5 TRBV6-6 CASSSPTGDSNQPQHF
- TRBJ1-6 TRBV6-5 CASSYLQMASPLHF
- TRBJ1-4 TRBV7-9 CASSLSSATNEKLFF
- TRBJ2-1 TRBV27 CASSLSGPYDNEQFF
TRBD1 TRBJ1-4 TRBV15 CATSRATGGDEKLFF
- TRBJ1-6 TRBV14 CASSQDRQGPYYNSPLHF
TRBD1 TRBJ1-5 TRBV19 CASSLTGGNQPQHF
TRBD1 TRBJ2-7 TRBV30 CAWNSLQGAYEQYF
- TRBJ1-2 TRBV4-1 CASSQVERNPNYGYTF
- TRBJ2-7 TRBV7-3 CASSTDAGYEQYF
TRBD1 TRBJ2-1 TRBV5-4 CASSLGTGANEQFF
TRBD1 TRBJ2-2 TRBV6-1 CASSDRQGGAGELFF
TRBD2 TRBJ2-7 TRBV7-2 CASSLESGTSGYEQYF
TRBD2 TRBJ2-2 TRBV9 CASSVAHGGVNTGELFF
TRBD1 TRBJ2-3 TRBV29-1 CSVFDRGTLGDTQYF
- TRBJ2-4 TRBV18 CASSPPNGRAKNIQYF
- TRBJ2-3 TRBV2 CASSSSGIARDTQYF
- TRBJ2-1 TRBV13 CASSELNYIGVDEQFF
- TRBJ2-2 TRBV14 CASSQDSVMDTGELFF
- TRBJ1-1 TRBV7-3 CASSLDGRGGNTEAFF
TRBD1 TRBJ1-3 TRBV7-3 CASSATGGTGNTIYF
TRBD2 TRBJ2-7 TRBV28 CASSSLAGTYEQYF
TRBD1 TRBJ1-5 TRBV10-2 CASTLDRVGQPQHF
TRBD1 TRBJ2-6 TRBV30 CACKQGSGANVLTF